This T cell receptor (beta chain) appears in the sequencing data of a study of T cell responses to AZD1222 COVID-19 vaccine. Broader study findings: A reported finding is that nearly half of spike-specific TCRs target unmutated variant regions.

As to this clone: What it binds is not known.

Assay: immunoSEQ multiplex PCR; the TCRdb copy retains only in-frame clones and omits some. The sample comprises roughly 55,000 clones, 70% to 90% of which are singletons, and 3% to 4.5% rests with the top ten. The germline V and J ends were trimmed by 0 bases and 9 bases, with 8 bases remaining between them. Germline V gene sequence: CDR1 LGHDT, CDR2 YNNKEL (reference sequence). CDR3 length: 12 amino acids. This TCR derives from an adult in good health. This chain connects TRBV3-1 (or the pseudogene TRBV3-2) to TRBJ1-1; D gene ambiguous. Sequenced here: peripheral blood, sampled on day 0 of AZD1222 vaccination. In DNA form, the CDR3 reads TGTGCCAGCAGCCAAGAAACCCGAAAAGCTTTCTTT. Translated: CASSQETRKAFF.